This T cell receptor beta chain appears in the sequencing data of a study of blood T cell repertoires in COVID-19. Study summary: PBMCs, B-cell-depleted T cells, or T cells were the source of the cDNA or gDNA that made up the material.

This CDR3 is 14 amino acids long. Germline assignment: CDR1 MNHEY and CDR2 SVGAGI. The ends lost 5 bases at V and 4 bases at J; junction bases unmatched: 5. The table came from immunoSEQ multiplex PCR; TCRdb's copy has only in-frame clones and leaves some out. The table has approximately 98,000 clones, about 84% seen once. The V gene is TRBV6-5, the J gene TRBJ2-3; 8 nucleotides agree with TRBD2. This clonotype was sampled from a woman older than 75 with acute or convalescent COVID-19. The material sequenced was peripheral blood. CDR3 protein: CASSMRGAPDTQYF. The CDR3 DNA is TGTGCCAGCAGTATGCGGGGGGCGCCAGATACGCAGTATTTT.